Listed below are T cell receptor beta chains from one sample, sequenced in a study of cytomegalovirus exposure and HLA in healthy donors. Method: immunoSEQ multiplex PCR; TCRdb's copy keeps in-frame clones and lacks some. This table has about 170,000 clones, around 78% appearing once. Source material: PBMCs. All receptors derive from a woman aged 25-40 years in good health and CMV-seropositive. CDR3s include the opening cysteine and the closing phenylalanine or tryptophan. Clone size is shown for a subset of rows, as once, few, many or a class of expanded clone.

CDR3 length,V gene,clone size,J gene,CDR3 protein
15,TRBV5-6,.,TRBJ2-7,CASSLAGTGLNEQYF
13,TRBV14,few,TRBJ2-7,CASSQIIAGVQYF
14,TRBV28,.,TRBJ1-2,CASSFLQGAGGYTF
15,TRBV6-6,.,TRBJ1-5,CASAEGQSSNQPQHF
19,TRBV7-9,.,TRBJ2-4,CASSLVGGRTSMTKNIQYF
13,TRBV2,.,TRBJ1-5,CASSDPDYQPQHF
14,TRBV9,.,TRBJ2-7,CASSVTSGNYEQYF
9,TRBV7-9,few,TRBJ2-5,CATEETQYF
12,TRBV7-9,.,TRBJ2-7,CASSFISDEQYF
14,TRBV5-6,.,TRBJ1-6,CASSSRGRDSPLHF
15,TRBV30,.,TRBJ1-1,CAWSVWGGLSTEAFF
15,TRBV4-3,few,TRBJ1-4,CASSRTTATNEKLFF
17,TRBV5-4,.,TRBJ1-5,CASSLDGTGGRNQPQHF
14,TRBV28,.,TRBJ1-6,CASSLRGKASPLHF
15,TRBV6-5,.,TRBJ1-3,CASSYSGGSGNTIYF
16,TRBV5-1,.,TRBJ2-5,CASSLTGTSGEETQYF
15,TRBV9,.,TRBJ1-4,CASSVLGGYNEKLFF
13,TRBV14,.,TRBJ1-2,CASSRTGNYGYTF